Following are 31 T cell receptor beta chains from one sample sequenced in a study of T-cell reconstitution after alpha-beta-depleted transplantation in children. Molecular barcoding with unique molecular identifiers was used for the TCRbeta library. TCRdb processed the PCR reads anew with MiXCR; each CDR3 protein has one entry. The table records about 360,000 distinct CDR3 sequences, 10% to 15% of them present only once. Specimen: PBMCs, collected from the stem cell graft. The source is a human donor who donated a stem cell graft to a child with Fanconi anemia.

The chain carries TRBV20-1 and TRBJ1-5, with D possibly matching TRBD1 (6 bases). Germline CDR1 is DFQATT and CDR2 is SNEGSKA (reference sequence). This CDR3 comprises 13 residues. V lost 2 bases, J lost 6 bases, and 11 bases lay in between. CDR3 loop: CSARRGLGQPQHF. The CDR3, as DNA: TGCAGTGCTAGAAGGGGGTTGGGTCAGCCCCAGCATTTT.

This clonotype was recorded many times. The V call is TRBV4-2, the J call TRBJ1-1; the D gene is possibly TRBD1 (5 bases). Germline V gives CDR1 LGHNA, CDR2 YNFKEQ. This CDR3 spans 14 amino acids. Trimming shortened V by 1 base and J by 1 base, and 7 bases separated the two germline ends. The CDR3 loop is CASSQVTGNTEAFF. DNA of the CDR3: TGTGCCAGCAGCCAAGTTACAGGGAACACTGAAGCTTTCTTT.

This clonotype showed up many times. The chain uses TRBV4-2 and TRBJ2-1; D unresolved. Trimming pared 4 bases from V and 5 bases from J, leaving 9 bases between. The germline gives CDR1 LGHNA, CDR2 YNFKEQ. The CDR3 covers 13 residues. CDR3 sequence: CASSPAPDNEQFF. The CDR3, as DNA: TGTGCCAGCAGCCCTGCCCCGGACAATGAGCAGTTCTTC.

J is TRBJ1-2 and V is TRBV29-1, with TRBD1 as a possible D gene (6 bases). Germline V gives CDR1 SQVTM, CDR2 ANQGSEA. The CDR3 has 14 amino acids. V gave up 0 bases and J gave up 3 bases, with 11 bases separating them. CDR3 residues: CSVEDGKGDYGYTF. The CDR3 DNA follows: TGCAGCGTTGAAGATGGGAAGGGGGACTATGGCTACACCTTC. Based on the CDR3 plus reference TRBV29-1 and TRBJ1-2, the full variable domain is SAVISQKPSRDICQRGTSLTIQCQVDSQVTMMFWYRQQPGQSLTLIATANQGSEATYESGFVIDKFPISRPNLTFSTLTVSNMSPEDSSIYLCSVEDGKGDYGYTFGSGTRLTVV.

In its sample, this clonotype was seen many times. The rearrangement links TRBV24-1 to TRBJ2-1; D is perhaps TRBD2 (6 bases). V lost 1 base to trimming and J lost 8 bases, with 17 bases between them. The CDR3 is 16 amino acids. Germline V lookup: CDR1 KGHDR, CDR2 SFDVKD. The CDR3 nucleotides are TGTGCCACCAGTGATTTAGGGAGCGGGTATTCGGATGAGCAGTTCTTC. This sequence encodes CATSDLGSGYSDEQFF.

The chain employs TRBV11-2 and TRBJ1-5; D unclear. Germline CDR1 SGHAT, CDR2 FQNNGV. Trimming pared 0 bases from V and 1 base from J, leaving 7 bases between. The CDR3 is 15 residues long. CDR3 sequence (DNA): TGTGCCAGCAGCTTAGATTTTGGGAGCAATCAGCCCCAGCATTTT. It codes for CASSLDFGSNQPQHF.

Concerning this clonotype: One end of the junction fails to match germline, which may point to a read error. The chain's CDR3 is CASGLGGGDTQYF. In nucleotides, the CDR3 is TGCGCCAGCGGCTTAGGGGGCGGAGATACGCAGTATTTT. The chain uses TRBV5-1 and TRBJ2-3, with 7 positions matching TRBD1. Germline CDR1 is SGHRS and CDR2 is YFSETQ. The CDR3 contains 13 residues. Variable domain in full (rest from reference TRBV5-1 and TRBJ2-3): KAGVTQTPRYLIKTRGQQVTLSCSPISGHRSVSWYQQTPGQGLQFLFEYFSETQRNKGNFPGRFSGRQFSNSRSEMNVSTLELGDSALYLCASGLGGGDTQYFGPGTRLTVL.

This clonotype was observed at least ten times. The gene calls are TRBV12-3 or TRBV12-4 and TRBJ2-1, with TRBD1 matching over 7 bases. The CDR3 covers 12 residues. J was trimmed by 9 bases and V by 6 bases; bases with no gene match: 5. CDR3 loop: CASRTGTGEQFF. The CDR3 nucleotides are TGTGCCAGCAGGACAGGGACGGGTGAGCAGTTCTTC.

The gene calls are TRBV5-1 and TRBJ2-5, with D perhaps being TRBD1 or TRBD2 (7 bases each). Trimming took 3 bases from V and 3 from J, leaving 12 bases between them. The CDR3 is 14 residues long. From germline, CDR1 is SGHRS and CDR2 YFSETQ. CDR3 DNA: TGCGCCAGCAGCTCGTCAGGGGGGGAAGAGACCCAGTACTTC. Amino acids: CASSSSGGEETQYF.

The rearrangement links TRBV7-9 to TRBJ2-1, with D maybe TRBD1 (5 bases). Germline V gene sequence: CDR1 SEHNR, CDR2 FQNEAQ (reference sequence). CDR3 length: 13 amino acids. With 2 bases removed from V and 4 bases from J, the gap between germline ends came to 6 bases. The CDR3 here is CASSLNRYNEQFF. In DNA form, the CDR3 reads TGTGCCAGCAGCTTAAACAGGTACAATGAGCAGTTCTTC.

In its sample, this clonotype was seen many times. The chain is built from TRBV7-9 and TRBJ2-7; D is unresolved. The germline V and J ends were trimmed by 5 bases and 2 bases, with 13 bases remaining between them. Germline CDR1 SEHNR, CDR2 FQNEAQ (reference sequence). The CDR3 loop spans 14 amino acids. This CDR3 reads CASSGPDPAYEQYF. The DNA for the CDR3 is TGTGCCAGCAGCGGGCCGGACCCGGCCTACGAGCAGTACTTC.

In its sample, this clonotype was seen many times. The genes are TRBV12-3 or TRBV12-4 and TRBJ2-1; D unclear. Trimming took 3 bases from V and 5 from J, leaving 14 bases between them. The CDR3 is made up of 15 amino acids. The CDR3 sequence is CASSFTLKQHNEQFF. The DNA of the CDR3 is TGTGCCAGCAGTTTTACCCTAAAACAGCACAATGAGCAGTTCTTC.

In its sample, this clonotype was seen many times. The chain is built from TRBV7-9 and TRBJ1-2; 7 bases line up with TRBD1. The CDR3 is 14 amino acids. J lost 1 base, V lost 3 bases, and 2 bases had no gene match. Germline V gene sequence: CDR1 SEHNR, CDR2 FQNEAQ (reference sequence). DNA of the CDR3: TGTGCCAGCAGCTTGGGACAGAATAACTATGGCTACACCTTC. Translation gives CASSLGQNNYGYTF.

Many counts were recorded for this clonotype. The V and J genes are TRBV6-2 or TRBV6-3 and TRBJ1-2, with 8 bases identical to TRBD1. Germline CDR1 and CDR2: MNHEY and SVGEGT. The V and J ends lost 7 bases and 5 bases, in that order; junction bases with no gene match: 6. The CDR3 totals 13 residues. The CDR3 here is CASNFDRGYGYTF. The CDR3 DNA follows: TGTGCCAGCAATTTCGACAGGGGATATGGCTACACCTTC.

This clonotype was recorded many times. The chain couples TRBV6-6 to TRBJ2-3; 7 nucleotides align to TRBD2. V was pared by 5 bases and J by 2 bases, with 1 base of the junction left unmatched. Germline V gene lookup returns CDR1 MNHNY and CDR2 SVGAGI (reference sequence). The length of the CDR3 is 13 residues. The DNA for the CDR3 is TGTGCCAGCAGTGGACTAGACACAGATACGCAGTATTTT. Translating gives CASSGLDTDTQYF.

This clonotype turned up a few times. This chain joins TRBV28 and TRBJ1-2; D unresolved. Trimming removed 7 bases at V and 5 bases at J, with 17 bases between. Germline V lookup: CDR1 MDHEN, CDR2 SYDVKM. This CDR3 is 14 amino acids long. The CDR3 loop is CASMEEARLYGYTF. For the CDR3, the DNA is TGTGCCAGCATGGAAGAGGCTCGACTGTATGGCTACACCTTC.

This sequence joins TRBV15 and TRBJ2-5; 10 nucleotides align to TRBD2. The germline V gene has CDR1 LNHNV and CDR2 YYDKDF (reference sequence). CDR3 length equals 16 residues. After removal of 4 bases from V and 3 bases from J, the junction contained 8 bases not matched to a gene. The CDR3 nucleotides are TGTGCCACCAGCACCTGGGTAGCGGGGGGCAAAGAGACCCAGTACTTC. Protein: CATSTWVAGGKETQYF.

The chain links TRBV10-3 to TRBJ2-2, with D perhaps TRBD1 (5 bases). The germline gives CDR1 ENHRY, CDR2 SYGVKD. The CDR3 is made up of 14 amino acids. Trimming cost V 7 bases and J 1 base, with 10 bases left between them. This chain's CDR3 is CAINQGVNTGELFF. The CDR3 bases are TGTGCCATCAACCAAGGGGTGAACACCGGGGAGCTGTTTTTT.

This clonotype was counted many times. CDR3 DNA sequence: TGTGCCAGCAGTTTAGGGGGGGTTGGCAATCAGCCCCAGCATTTT. Translated, it gives CASSLGGVGNQPQHF. The V call is TRBV12-3 or TRBV12-4, the J call TRBJ1-5, with a tentative D call TRBD1 (5 bases). Trimming left V 1 base short and J 2 bases short, with 9 bases between. This CDR3 has 15 residues.

This clonotype was recorded once. A much larger clone sits a single nucleotide away, making a read error possible. The V gene is TRBV29-1, the J gene TRBJ2-5; D unresolved. The CDR3 contains 12 residues. CDR1 SQVTM and CDR2 ANQGSEA come from the germline V gene. The CDR3 sequence: CSVVGNGETQNF. In DNA form, the CDR3 reads TGCAGCGTTGTTGGGAATGGAGAGACCCAGAACTTC.

The V gene is TRBV25-1, the J gene TRBJ1-6, with D tentatively TRBD1 (5 bases). Per the germline V gene, CDR1 is MGHDK and CDR2 is SYGVNS. Between the trimmed V and J ends, which lost 7 bases and 9 bases, there was a span of 10 bases. CDR3 length: 12 amino acids. CDR3 residues: CASKGVGSPLHF. CDR3 nucleotides: TGTGCCAGCAAAGGGGTAGGTTCACCCCTCCACTTT.

V usage is TRBV28 and J usage is TRBJ2-1; D may be TRBD1 (6 bases). The CDR3 is made up of 14 amino acids. Per the germline V gene, CDR1 is MDHEN and CDR2 is SYDVKM. The V end lost 3 bases, the J end lost 6 bases, and 12 bases lay between the germline ends. CDR3 residues: CASSFPPGANEQFF. The CDR3 DNA reads TGTGCCAGCAGTTTCCCCCCAGGGGCCAATGAGCAGTTCTTC.

In its sample, this clonotype was seen many times. The chain joins TRBV7-9 to TRBJ1-6, with D unclear. CDR1 SEHNR and CDR2 FQNEAQ come from the germline V gene (reference sequence). The CDR3 length is 12 residues. V was cut by 3 bases and J by 10 bases, with 7 bases left in between. The CDR3 sequence is CASSFVGSPLHF. The CDR3 nucleotides read TGTGCCAGCAGCTTCGTCGGCTCACCCCTCCACTTT.

At least ten counts were recorded for this clonotype. The rearrangement joins TRBV5-1 to TRBJ2-7; a weak D match, TRBD2 (5 bases). The CDR3 is 14 residues long. Germline CDR1 and CDR2: SGHRS and YFSETQ. The germline V and J ends were trimmed by 0 bases and 4 bases, with 11 bases remaining between them. DNA of the CDR3: TGCGCCAGCAGCTTGGAAGGGAGTGGGTACGAGCAGTACTTC. Encoded protein: CASSLEGSGYEQYF.

This clonotype was found a few times. The rearrangement uses TRBV30 and TRBJ2-2, with a weak D call TRBD1 (6 bases). This CDR3 spans 13 amino acids. Trimming cost V 3 bases and J 4 bases, with 9 bases left between them. Germline CDR1 GTSNPN, CDR2 SVGIG (reference sequence). The CDR3 region is CAWRQGRTGELFF. Written as DNA, the CDR3 is TGTGCCTGGAGACAGGGACGCACCGGGGAGCTGTTTTTT.

This clonotype was detected many times. The chain couples TRBV7-9 to TRBJ1-1; no clear D gene. The CDR3 has 14 residues. Trimming took 0 bases from V and 6 from J, leaving 11 bases between them. The germline CDR1 and CDR2 sequences are SEHNR and FQNEAQ (reference sequence). The CDR3 loop reads CASSLAIVIAEAFF. CDR3 nucleotide sequence: TGTGCCAGCAGCTTAGCAATCGTTATTGCTGAAGCTTTCTTT.

This clonotype has more than one count but fewer than ten. The chain employs TRBV24-1 and TRBJ2-7; possibly TRBD1 for D (5 bases). The CDR3 is 17 residues long. The germline gives CDR1 KGHDR, CDR2 SFDVKD. V shed 9 bases and J shed 4 bases, with 27 bases lying between them. CDR3 sequence reads: CATGVFLQVSSLYEQYV. The CDR3 bases are TGTGCCACCGGCGTGTTCTTACAGGTTTCCTCGCTTTACGAGCAGTACGTC.

The chain couples TRBV5-1 to TRBJ1-1; 8 bases match TRBD1. After removal of 3 bases from V and 0 bases from J, the junction contained 10 bases not matched to a gene. Germline V lookup: CDR1 SGHRS, CDR2 YFSETQ. The CDR3 extends over 17 amino acids. For the CDR3, the DNA is TGCGCCAGCAGCTCCCTACCGGGACAGGTAATGAACACTGAAGCTTTCTTT. This translates into CASSSLPGQVMNTEAFF. The full variable domain, with the rest looked up from reference TRBV5-1 and TRBJ1-1, is KAGVTQTPRYLIKTRGQQVTLSCSPISGHRSVSWYQQTPGQGLQFLFEYFSETQRNKGNFPGRFSGRQFSNSRSEMNVSTLELGDSALYLCASSSLPGQVMNTEAFFGQGTRLTVV.

J is TRBJ2-3 and V is TRBV6-2 or TRBV6-3, with 11 nucleotides matching TRBD2. V was clipped by 2 bases and J by 8 bases; unmatched bases: 9. The CDR3 consists of 16 residues. CDR1 MNHEY and CDR2 SVGEGT come from the germline V gene. This CDR3 is CASSYARLAGSGTQYF. The CDR3 coding sequence is TGTGCCAGCAGTTACGCGCGACTAGCGGGGAGCGGTACGCAGTATTTT.

The rearrangement joins TRBV7-9 to TRBJ2-1; TRBD1 agrees at 9 bases. The germline V gene encodes CDR1 SEHNR and CDR2 FQNEAQ (reference sequence). V shed 3 bases, J shed 7 bases, and the junction held 10 bases outside the gene matches. The CDR3 spans 16 residues. CDR3 DNA: TGTGCCAGCAGCTTCCGGGACAGGGTTGGGTATAATGAGCAGTTCTTC. As protein: CASSFRDRVGYNEQFF.

V usage is TRBV5-6 and J usage is TRBJ2-6; TRBD1 is a possible D gene (6 bases). Trimming took off 1 base at V and 5 bases at J, with 19 bases between the two ends. Germline V gene lookup returns CDR1 SGHDT and CDR2 YYEEEE. The CDR3 is 18 amino acids. CDR3 coding DNA: TGTGCCAGCAGCTTGCTTTGGACAGCCGGCTCGAGGGCCAACGTCCTGACTTTC. As protein: CASSLLWTAGSRANVLTF.